This T cell receptor (beta chain) was identified during a study of OX40 agonist ivuxolimab in advanced cancers. Peripheral blood came from all dose cohorts at three timepoints. Trimming took off 5 bases at V and 4 bases at J, with 15 bases between the two ends. This CDR3 contains 14 residues. Germline V gives CDR1 SGDLS, CDR2 YYNGEE. The assay was immunoSEQ multiplex PCR, and TCRdb's table has in-frame clones only and misses some. The repertoire holds approximately 49,000 clones, with about 86% as singletons. The chain recombines TRBV9 with TRBJ1-1, with TRBD1 as a possible D gene (5 bases). The TCR comes from an adult with an advanced solid tumor such as melanoma, head and neck, liver or kidney cancer. The sequencing used CD4+ or CD8+ T cells sorted from blood, collected in a trial of the OX40 agonist ivuxolimab. The CDR3 DNA reads TGTGCCAGCAGTTTCCGGGGGGATGGCACTGAAGCTTTCTTT. The encoded protein is CASSFRGDGTEAFF.